This T cell receptor beta chain was recovered during a study of blood T cell repertoires in COVID-19. Looking at the study overall: Samples taken during acute and convalescent COVID-19 were collected in the United States, Italy and Spain. Sources were T cells, B-cell-depleted T cells, or PBMCs; the material itself was cDNA or gDNA.

Clones were read by immunoSEQ multiplex PCR, and TCRdb kept only the in-frame ones, dropping some. The sample holds over 70,000 clones, 82% seen once. Germline V gene data show CDR1 as SGHTA and CDR2 as FQGNSA. Trimming at V came to 3 bases and at J to 1 base, leaving 4 bases not matched to a gene. This CDR3 contains 15 residues. Note on this clone: Other DNA sequences from this sample encode an identical CDR3 as well.

The chain links TRBV7-2 to TRBJ2-7; 9 positions agree with TRBD1. This sequence originates from a man in his fifties or sixties with acute or convalescent COVID-19. Material: peripheral blood. CDR3 sequence reads: CASSFTGTGSYEQYF. The CDR3, as DNA: TGTGCCAGCAGCTTCACCGGGACAGGGTCCTACGAGCAGTACTTC.